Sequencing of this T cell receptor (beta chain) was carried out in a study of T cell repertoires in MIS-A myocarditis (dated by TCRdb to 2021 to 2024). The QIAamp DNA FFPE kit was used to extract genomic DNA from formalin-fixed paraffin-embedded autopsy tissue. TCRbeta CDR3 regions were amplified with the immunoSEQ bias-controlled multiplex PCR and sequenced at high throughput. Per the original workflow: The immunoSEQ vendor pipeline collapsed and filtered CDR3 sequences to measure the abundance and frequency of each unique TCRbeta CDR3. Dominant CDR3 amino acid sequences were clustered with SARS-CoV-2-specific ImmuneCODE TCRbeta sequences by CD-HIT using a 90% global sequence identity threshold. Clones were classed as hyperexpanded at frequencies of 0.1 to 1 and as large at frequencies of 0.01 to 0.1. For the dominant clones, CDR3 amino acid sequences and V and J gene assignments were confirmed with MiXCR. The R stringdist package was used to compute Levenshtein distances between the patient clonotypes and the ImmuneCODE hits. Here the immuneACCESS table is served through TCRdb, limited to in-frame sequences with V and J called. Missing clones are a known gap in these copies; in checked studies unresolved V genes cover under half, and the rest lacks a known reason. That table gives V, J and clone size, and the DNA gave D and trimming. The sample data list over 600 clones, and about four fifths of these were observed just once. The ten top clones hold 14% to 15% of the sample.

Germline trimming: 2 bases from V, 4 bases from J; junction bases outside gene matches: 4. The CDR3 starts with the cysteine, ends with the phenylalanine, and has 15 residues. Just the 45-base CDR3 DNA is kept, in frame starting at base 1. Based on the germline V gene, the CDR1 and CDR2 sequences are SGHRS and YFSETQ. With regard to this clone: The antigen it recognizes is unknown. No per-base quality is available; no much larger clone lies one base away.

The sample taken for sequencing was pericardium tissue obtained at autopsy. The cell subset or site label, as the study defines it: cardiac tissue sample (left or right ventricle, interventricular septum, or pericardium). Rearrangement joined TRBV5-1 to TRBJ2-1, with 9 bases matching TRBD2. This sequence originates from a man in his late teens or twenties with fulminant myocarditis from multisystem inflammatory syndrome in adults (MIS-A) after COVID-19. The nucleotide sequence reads TGCGCCAGCAGCTTTCGCGGGGGGGAGTACAATGAGCAGTTCTTC. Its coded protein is CASSFRGGEYNEQFF.